The 32 T cell receptor beta chains given below trace back to one sample, sequenced in a study of CD8 T cells in ankylosing spondylitis. TCRdb called the 5' RACE reads again in MiXCR, with one record for every CDR3 protein. Of 210,000 or so distinct CDR3 sequences in the sample, 8.2% were seen once. The material sequenced was blood, either unsorted or a sorted T cell fraction (not recorded which). Every receptor here comes from a female donor with ankylosing spondylitis or in good health (not recorded which).

This clonotype was recorded at least ten times. V usage is TRBV19 and J usage is TRBJ2-1; TRBD2 agrees at 12 bases. The length of the CDR3 is 16 residues. Unmatched junction bases numbered 10, after V lost 5 bases and J lost 8 bases. Germline CDR1 LNHDA, CDR2 SQIVND (reference sequence). Here the CDR3 reads CASSPRLAGVGDEQFF. CDR3 DNA sequence: TGTGCCAGTAGTCCCAGACTAGCGGGAGTAGGTGATGAGCAGTTCTTC.

This clonotype occurred a few times. The V gene is TRBV7-9, the J gene TRBJ2-1; 14 bases fit TRBD2. This CDR3 is built from 17 residues. J was trimmed by 7 bases and V by 5 bases; bases with no gene match: 10. The germline V gene encodes CDR1 SEHNR and CDR2 FQNEAQ (reference sequence). In DNA form, the CDR3 reads TGTGCCAGCAGCCCTTATGGGGGGACTAGCGGGAGTAATGAGCAGTTCTTC. It yields the protein CASSPYGGTSGSNEQFF.

The V and J genes are TRBV4-3 and TRBJ1-2; D remains ambiguous. Trimming removed 2 bases from V and 5 bases from J, with 9 bases in between. CDR3 length: 13 amino acids. Germline loops: CDR1 LGHNA, CDR2 YSLEER. The CDR3, as DNA: TGCGCCAGCAGCCAATTGGACGGATATGGCTACACCTTC. Translated: CASSQLDGYGYTF.

The chain links TRBV6-1 to TRBJ1-1, with D possibly matching TRBD1 (5 bases). This CDR3 has 14 residues. V was cut by 3 bases and J by 4 bases, with 12 bases left in between. Germline V lookup: CDR1 MNHNS, CDR2 SASEGT. CDR3 protein: CASSDGGVGTEAFF. In nucleotides, the CDR3 is TGTGCCAGCAGTGACGGGGGGGTCGGCACTGAAGCTTTCTTT.

This clonotype has ten or more counts. The chain carries TRBV12-3 or TRBV12-4 and TRBJ2-1; the match to TRBD1 covers 8 bases. Trimming at V came to 5 bases and at J to 7 bases, leaving 13 bases not matched to a gene. The length of the CDR3 is 16 residues. The CDR3 nucleotides are TGTGCCAGCAGTCGAGATCGACAGGGGCGCGGGAATGAGCAGTTCTTC. Amino acids: CASSRDRQGRGNEQFF.

This clonotype was observed many times. V gene TRBV29-1 combines with J gene TRBJ2-3; 7 bases agree with TRBD1. CDR3 length equals 14 residues. Germline V CDR1 and CDR2: SQVTM, ANQGSEA. The ends lost 7 bases at V and 1 base at J; junction bases unmatched: 8. The CDR3 reads CSAGQDVGTDTQYF. In DNA, the CDR3 is TGCAGCGCCGGACAGGATGTTGGCACAGATACGCAGTATTTT.

As for this clonotype: A much more abundant neighbour one base away suggests this may be a read error. The chain has TRBV7-2 and TRBJ2-7; possibly TRBD2 for D (9 bases). V lost 7 bases, J lost 3 bases, and 19 bases lay in between. CDR3 length equals 15 residues. Germline V lookup: CDR1 SGHTA, CDR2 FQGNSA. The CDR3 loop is CASNSSGTGYYEQYF. As DNA, the CDR3 is TGTGCCAGCAACTCTAGCGGGACAGGCTACTACGAGCAGTACTTC.

The chain combines TRBV10-3 with TRBJ1-3; maybe TRBD1 (6 bases). The CDR3 contains 15 residues. V was shortened by 11 bases and J by 1 base, with 18 bases between the two germline ends. The germline gives CDR1 ENHRY, CDR2 SYGVKD. CDR3 DNA: TGTGCCTTCCGGGACAATCTATCGTCTGGAAACACCATATATTTT. Amino acids: CAFRDNLSSGNTIYF.

This clonotype has a count of ten or more. V usage is TRBV29-1 and J usage is TRBJ2-1; 7 nucleotides match TRBD2. The germline gives CDR1 SQVTM, CDR2 ANQGSEA. J was trimmed by 3 bases and V by 1 base; bases with no gene match: 6. The CDR3 covers 15 residues. The CDR3 here is CSVEAGGALYNEQFF. Here the CDR3 DNA reads TGCAGCGTTGAAGCGGGGGGAGCACTCTACAATGAGCAGTTCTTC.

This chain connects TRBV27 to TRBJ1-6; no reliable D call. Germline assignment: CDR1 MNHEY and CDR2 SMNVEV (reference sequence). The CDR3 is made up of 12 amino acids. The ends were cut back, 8 bases at V and 7 bases at J, with 9 bases in the middle. The CDR3 bases are TGTGCCAGCGGTCGGCGGAATTCACCCCTCCACTTT. Translating it yields CASGRRNSPLHF.

V gene TRBV20-1 combines with J gene TRBJ2-3, with TRBD2 identical over 8 bases. CDR3 length: 15 residues. The junction had 12 bases not matched to a gene; V was cut back by 5 bases and J by 5 bases. Germline V gene sequence: CDR1 DFQATT, CDR2 SNEGSKA (reference sequence). In DNA form, the CDR3 reads TGCAGTGCTCTCCGGACTAGCTTCGCGGGAGATACGCAGTATTTT. Translated, it gives CSALRTSFAGDTQYF.

The table lists this clonotype with many counts. This chain links TRBV24-1 with TRBJ2-5, with 11 bases fitting TRBD2. Germline values: CDR1 KGHDR, CDR2 SFDVKD. This CDR3 spans 15 amino acids. V was clipped by 2 bases and J by 3 bases; unmatched bases: 1. The CDR3 DNA reads TGTGCCACCAGTGATTCACTAGCGGGAGAAGAGACCCAGTACTTC. Its translation is CATSDSLAGEETQYF.

CDR3 DNA: TGTGCCAGCAGTTACAGGGCGGGAGGAACAGATACGCAGTATTTT. Translated: CASSYRAGGTDTQYF. This chain uses TRBV6-2 or TRBV6-3 with TRBJ2-3, with 8 bases identical to TRBD2. This CDR3 spans 15 amino acids. V trimming: 2 bases; J trimming: 3 bases; junction bases outside the gene matches: 4. Germline V CDR1 and CDR2: MNHEY, SVGEGT.

This clonotype was detected ten times or more. The CDR3: CASSQGDRAYTGELFF. The CDR3 DNA follows: TGCGCCAGCAGCCAAGGGGACAGGGCTTACACCGGGGAGCTGTTTTTT. This chain links TRBV4-3 with TRBJ2-2, with 9 bases that match TRBD1. The trim removed 1 base at V and 3 bases at J, leaving 3 bases unmatched. This CDR3 region has 16 residues. The germline V gene encodes CDR1 LGHNA and CDR2 YSLEER.

The table lists this clonotype with a count of one. A junction boundary mismatches the germline segment, possibly from a read error. The chain employs TRBV4-3 and TRBJ2-1; D ambiguous. Germline-derived CDR1 and CDR2 are LGHNA and YSLEER. The CDR3 consists of 13 residues. CDR3 sequence (DNA): TGCACCAGCAGCTCTTGGGGTCTCAATGAGCAGTTCTTC. This gives the protein CTSSSWGLNEQFF.

Ten or more counts support this clonotype. The chain combines TRBV10-3 with TRBJ1-5, with TRBD1 matching 8 bases. The CDR3 runs to 15 residues. V dropped 4 bases and J dropped 9; count of bases not matched to a gene: 11. Germline CDR1 reads ENHRY; CDR2 reads SYGVKD. CDR3 protein: CAISGGQGGYAPQHF. The CDR3 DNA follows: TGTGCCATCAGTGGAGGACAGGGAGGTTACGCGCCCCAGCATTTT.

This clonotype was detected ten times or more. This rearrangement joins TRBV20-1 to TRBJ1-1; maybe TRBD1 (5 bases). Germline CDR1 and CDR2: DFQATT and SNEGSKA (reference sequence). This CDR3 spans 14 amino acids. V was pared by 8 bases and J by 1 base, with 17 bases between. The DNA of the CDR3 is TGCAGTTTCCGGGGCGCGGGAGGGAACACTGAAGCTTTCTTT. This gives the protein CSFRGAGGNTEAFF.

The V and J genes are TRBV27 and TRBJ2-1; 10 nucleotides match TRBD2. CDR3 size: 16 residues. Germline V gene sequence: CDR1 MNHEY, CDR2 SMNVEV (reference sequence). The junction had 9 bases not matched to a gene; V was cut back by 2 bases and J by 8 bases. CDR3 sequence reads: CASSLRVGLAGDEQFF. For the CDR3, the DNA is TGTGCCAGCAGTTTAAGGGTGGGGCTAGCGGGAGATGAGCAGTTCTTC.

This clonotype has a count of ten or more. This rearrangement joins TRBV12-3 or TRBV12-4 to TRBJ2-7; 12 bases are shared with TRBD1. V dropped 5 bases and J dropped 5; count of bases not matched to a gene: 4. The CDR3 spans 14 residues. CDR3 sequence reads: CASSTGTGGDEQYF. DNA for the CDR3: TGTGCCAGCAGTACCGGGACAGGGGGCGACGAGCAGTACTTC.

This clonotype occurred many times. The CDR3 spells CSACRDRQETQYF. Written as DNA, the CDR3 is TGCAGTGCTTGCCGGGACAGACAAGAGACCCAGTACTTC. V usage is TRBV20-1 and J usage is TRBJ2-5; 7 bases line up with TRBD1. Per the germline V gene, CDR1 is DFQATT and CDR2 is SNEGSKA (reference sequence). The CDR3 extends over 13 amino acids. The junction had 5 bases not matched to a gene; V was cut back by 5 bases and J by 2 bases.

In its sample, this clonotype was seen many times. The CDR3 bases are TGCAGCGTCGCCACTAGCGGGAGTCGAGAGACCCAGTACTTC. Amino acids: CSVATSGSRETQYF. V and J are TRBV29-1 and TRBJ2-5, with 11 positions matching TRBD2. CDR1 is SQVTM and CDR2 is ANQGSEA in the germline V gene. CDR3 length: 14 amino acids. V lost 6 bases and J lost 4; bases outside the gene matches: 7. Using reference TRBV29-1 and TRBJ2-5 for the parts outside the CDR3, the full variable domain is SAVISQKPSRDICQRGTSLTIQCQVDSQVTMMFWYRQQPGQSLTLIATANQGSEATYESGFVIDKFPISRPNLTFSTLTVSNMSPEDSSIYLCSVATSGSRETQYFGPGTRLLVL.

This clonotype was seen a few times. A much larger clonotype is one base distant, so this may be a read error. V usage is TRBV9 and J usage is TRBJ2-1; D unresolved. Germline V CDR1 and CDR2: SGDLS, YYNGEE. The CDR3 is made up of 16 amino acids. CDR3 DNA sequence: TGTGTCAGCAGCGTAGGACGGGTGAGCTCCTACAATGAGCAGTTCTTC. Its translation is CVSSVGRVSSYNEQFF.

Only a few counts were recorded for this clonotype. This sequence joins TRBV9 and TRBJ2-2; D call uncertain. V was trimmed by 0 bases and J by 6 bases, leaving 9 bases between them. Germline CDR1 reads SGDLS; CDR2 reads YYNGEE. The CDR3 covers 14 residues. The DNA of the CDR3 is TGTGCCAGCAGCGTAGACGGTACCCCCGGGGAGCTGTTTTTT. Translated, it gives CASSVDGTPGELFF.

There are many counts of this clonotype. This chain connects TRBV10-3 to TRBJ2-7; TRBD2 aligns across 13 bases. The CDR3 is 18 residues long. Trimming took 1 base from V and 5 from J; bases not matched to a gene: 11. The germline V gene encodes CDR1 ENHRY and CDR2 SYGVKD. In nucleotides, the CDR3 is TGTGCCATCAGTGAGTGGGGACTAGCGGGAATCGGAGCCGACGAGCAGTACTTC. Its translation is CAISEWGLAGIGADEQYF.

This clonotype has a count of ten or more. The J gene is TRBJ1-2, the V gene TRBV3-1; D remains ambiguous. In germline, CDR1 is LGHDT, CDR2 YNNKEL (reference sequence). The CDR3 loop spans 13 amino acids. Trimming cost V 5 bases and J 4 bases, with 11 bases left between them. The CDR3, as DNA: TGTGCCAGCAGCACGGGCCCAACCTATGGCTACACCTTC. Protein: CASSTGPTYGYTF.

This chain joins TRBV7-2 and TRBJ1-2; 9 nucleotides align to TRBD1. The J segment lost 1 base and the V segment lost 0 bases, leaving 6 bases of the junction unmatched. The germline V gene has CDR1 SGHTA and CDR2 FQGNSA. There are 17 residues in the CDR3. CDR3 sequence (DNA): TGTGCCAGCAGCTTAGCGCTAGGGACAGGGAGTAACTATGGCTACACCTTC. Encoded protein: CASSLALGTGSNYGYTF.

This clonotype was recorded at least ten times. The gene calls are TRBV6-2 or TRBV6-3 and TRBJ2-3, with TRBD1 matching over 8 bases. With V trimmed by 5 bases and J by 1 base, 14 bases remained unmatched. The length of the CDR3 is 18 residues. Germline V gene sequence: CDR1 MNHEY, CDR2 SVGEGT. The CDR3 loop reads CASSGPGQEVEGTDTQYF. In DNA form, the CDR3 reads TGTGCCAGCAGTGGACCGGGACAGGAGGTAGAGGGCACAGATACGCAGTATTTT.

The genes are TRBV7-2 and TRBJ2-7; D remains unclear. The CDR3 runs 12 residues. Trimming shortened V by 2 bases and J by 4 bases, and 6 bases separated the two germline ends. Germline V lookup: CDR1 SGHTA, CDR2 FQGNSA. CDR3 sequence (DNA): TGTGCCAGCAGCTTAAGTATTTACGAGCAGTACTTC. Residues: CASSLSIYEQYF.

As to this clonotype: With a much larger clone just one base away, this may be a read error. The CDR3 does not close with the conserved phenylalanine or tryptophan, likely indicating a read error. The chain links TRBV7-9 to TRBJ1-1; possible D gene TRBD1, 5 bases. This CDR3 region has 15 residues. The V end was cut by 5 bases, the J end by 1 base, with 14 bases between. Germline-derived CDR1 and CDR2 are SEHNR and FQNEAQ (reference sequence). The CDR3 DNA reads as TGTGCCAGCAGCAAGTCACAGGTTTCGAACACTGAAGCTTTCGTT. Amino acids: CASSKSQVSNTEAFV.

This clonotype was detected many times. The chain employs TRBV5-1 and TRBJ2-1; TRBD2 aligns across 8 bases. Germline loops: CDR1 SGHRS, CDR2 YFSETQ. The length of the CDR3 is 15 residues. J lost 7 bases, V lost 4 bases, and 10 bases had no gene match. CDR3 loop: CASSIRTSSGNEQFF. The CDR3 DNA reads as TGCGCCAGCAGCATCAGGACTAGCTCTGGGAATGAGCAGTTCTTC. Based on the CDR3 plus reference TRBV5-1 and TRBJ2-1, the full variable domain is KAGVTQTPRYLIKTRGQQVTLSCSPISGHRSVSWYQQTPGQGLQFLFEYFSETQRNKGNFPGRFSGRQFSNSRSEMNVSTLELGDSALYLCASSIRTSSGNEQFFGPGTRLTVL.

This clonotype appeared many times. This chain uses TRBV6-2 or TRBV6-3 with TRBJ2-7, with 8 bases matching TRBD1. With V trimmed by 7 bases and J by 3 bases, 5 bases remained unmatched. The CDR3 runs 13 residues. The germline CDR1 and CDR2 sequences are MNHEY and SVGEGT. The CDR3 nucleotides are TGTGCCAGCATGGACAGGGAACTCTACGAGCAGTACTTC. Its protein product is CASMDRELYEQYF.

J is TRBJ2-3 and V is TRBV7-2; no firm D call. The V end was cut by 10 bases, the J end by 0 bases, with 17 bases between. Germline lookup yields CDR1 SGHTA and CDR2 FQGNSA. This CDR3 region has 15 residues. CDR3 in amino acids: CATSIPGGSTDTQYF. The CDR3, as DNA: TGTGCCACCTCAATCCCGGGTGGTAGCACAGATACGCAGTATTTT.